Below, 24 T cell receptor beta chains from the same sample are listed, as sequenced in a study of T cell responses to AZD1222 COVID-19 vaccine. Measured with immunoSEQ multiplex PCR; TCRdb has only the in-frame clones, and not every one. Of around 140,000 clones listed, 90% to 95% are singletons. Sequencing was performed on peripheral blood, taken on day 0 of AZD1222 vaccination. Receptor source: an adult in good health.

The chain carries TRBV28 and TRBJ2-7, with a possible D match to TRBD2 (6 bases). Germline V CDR1 and CDR2: MDHEN, SYDVKM. Trimming shortened V by 1 base and J by 2 bases, and 9 bases separated the two germline ends. There are 14 residues in the CDR3. Here the CDR3 DNA reads TGTGCCAGCAGTTTATCTAGCGCGCCCTACGAGCAGTACTTC. This codes for CASSLSSAPYEQYF.

The rearrangement joins TRBV7-9 to TRBJ2-1; 13 nucleotides align to TRBD2. Germline lookup yields CDR1 SEHNR and CDR2 FQNEAQ (reference sequence). The CDR3 is 16 residues long. J was trimmed by 5 bases and V by 6 bases; bases with no gene match: 7. CDR3 bases: TGTGCCAGCAGTCTTAGGACTAGCGGGAGTAACAATGAGCAGTTCTTC. It encodes CASSLRTSGSNNEQFF.

The CDR3 bases are TGCGCCAGCAGCTTAAGGGATTCTAACACTGAAGCTTTCTTT. It encodes CASSLRDSNTEAFF. The chain employs TRBV5-1 and TRBJ1-1; D call uncertain. V lost 2 bases and J 2 bases, leaving 10 bases between the germline ends. This CDR3 has 14 amino acids. From germline, CDR1 is SGHRS and CDR2 YFSETQ.

Here the CDR3 reads CATSREDGPSETQYF. The CDR3 DNA reads as TGTGCCACCAGCAGAGAGGACGGCCCTTCGGAGACCCAGTACTTC. The chain has TRBV15 and TRBJ2-5; no clear D. Trimming removed 0 bases at V and 5 bases at J, with 13 bases between. The germline V gene has CDR1 LNHNV and CDR2 YYDKDF (reference sequence). The CDR3 is made up of 15 amino acids.

The CDR3 region has the DNA TGTGCCAGCAGTTTATCTTTAGGAGGAAACACCATATATTTT. Protein product: CASSLSLGGNTIYF. The chain recombines TRBV28 with TRBJ1-3; D is undetermined. CDR3 size: 14 residues. V was clipped by 1 base and J by 4 bases, with 8 bases between them. From germline, CDR1 is MDHEN and CDR2 SYDVKM.

This chain links TRBV5-1 with TRBJ1-3; possible D gene TRBD1, 6 bases. This CDR3 contains 16 residues. Germline loops: CDR1 SGHRS, CDR2 YFSETQ. V was cut by 0 bases and J by 0 bases, with 10 bases left in between. The CDR3 protein is CASSLAWGPSGNTIYF. The CDR3 nucleotides read TGCGCCAGCAGCTTGGCCTGGGGGCCCTCTGGAAACACCATATATTTT.

The genes are TRBV27 and TRBJ1-2; 8 bases map to TRBD1. V gave up 7 bases and J gave up 5 bases; unmatched junction bases: 6. Per germline, CDR1 MNHEY and CDR2 SMNVEV (reference sequence). The CDR3 runs 13 residues. The CDR3, as DNA: TGTGCCAGCACCGGGACAGGCTTGTATGGCTACACCTTC. It codes for CASTGTGLYGYTF.

This chain connects TRBV18 to TRBJ2-7; no definite D call. This CDR3 has 18 amino acids. V was clipped by 0 bases and J by 3 bases, with 21 bases between them. Germline loops: CDR1 KGHSH, CDR2 LQKENI. The CDR3 DNA follows: TGTGCCAGCTCACCACCAATCACGGATCCTGGATGGAGCTACGAGCAGTACTTC. This encodes CASSPPITDPGWSYEQYF. The complete variable domain, with remaining parts taken from reference TRBV18 and TRBJ2-7, reads NAGVMQNPRHLVRRRGQEARLRCSPMKGHSHVYWYRQLPEEGLKFMVYLQKENIIDESGMPKERFSAEFPKEGPSILRIQQVVRGDSAAYFCASSPPITDPGWSYEQYFGPGTRLTVT.

This chain uses TRBV3-1 (or the pseudogene TRBV3-2) with TRBJ1-1; possible D gene TRBD1, 5 bases. Trimming left V 5 bases short and J 6 bases short, with 16 bases between. The germline CDR1 and CDR2 sequences are LGHDT and YNNKEL (reference sequence). The CDR3 consists of 14 residues. This CDR3 is CASSDLQRDAEAFF. CDR3 DNA: TGTGCCAGCAGCGACCTCCAGAGGGACGCTGAAGCTTTCTTT.

V is TRBV2 and J is TRBJ1-6, with D unclear. The germline CDR1 and CDR2 sequences are SNHLY and FYNNEI. The V end was cut by 7 bases, the J end by 5 bases, with 9 bases between. The length of the CDR3 is 13 residues. The CDR3 DNA sequence: TGTGCCAGCACTACGGAGCATAATTCACCCCTCCACTTT. Residues: CASTTEHNSPLHF. Variable domain in full (rest from reference TRBV2 and TRBJ1-6): EPEVTQTPSHQVTQMGQEVILRCVPISNHLYFYWYRQILGQKVEFLVSFYNNEISEKSEIFDDQFSVERPDGSNFTLKIRSTKLEDSAMYFCASTTEHNSPLHFGNGTRLTVT.

J is TRBJ2-2 and V is TRBV25-1; tentatively, D is TRBD2 (5 bases). Looked up from germline, CDR1 is MGHDK and CDR2 is SYGVNS. This CDR3 spans 16 amino acids. V dropped 2 bases and J dropped 6 bases, with 16 bases sitting between them. DNA for the CDR3: TGTGCCAGCAGTGAACGGGGAACGGGCCAGGCCGGGGAGCTGTTTTTT. Its protein is CASSERGTGQAGELFF.

This chain uses TRBV3-1 (or the pseudogene TRBV3-2) with TRBJ1-2; 8 bases map to TRBD1. The V gene end was trimmed by 4 bases and the J gene end by 8 bases; junction bases not matched to a gene: 15. The CDR3 has 16 amino acids. Per germline, CDR1 LGHDT and CDR2 YNNKEL (reference sequence). The CDR3 reads CASSLLSGGRRRGYTF. The CDR3 DNA reads as TGTGCCAGCAGCCTACTCTCAGGGGGCAGGAGGAGGGGCTACACCTTC.

The chain combines TRBV4-2 with TRBJ2-5; D is undetermined. In germline, CDR1 is LGHNA, CDR2 YNFKEQ. V gave up 0 bases and J gave up 5 bases, with 13 bases separating them. The CDR3 has 15 amino acids. CDR3 protein: CASSQDRAEFETQYF. CDR3 nucleotides: TGTGCCAGCAGCCAAGATCGAGCCGAGTTTGAGACCCAGTACTTC.

V usage is TRBV5-3 and J usage is TRBJ1-2; TRBD1 might be the D (6 bases). TRBV5-3 is filed as an ORF, its function uncertain. The V gene lost 2 bases and the J gene lost 4 bases, with 12 bases spanning the gap. CDR3 length: 14 residues. CDR3 region: CARSFSGQSYGYTF. CDR3 DNA: TGTGCCAGAAGCTTCAGTGGACAGTCCTATGGCTACACCTTC.

The genes are TRBV2 and TRBJ1-1, with a tentative D call TRBD1 (6 bases). V lost 2 bases and J lost 0, with 19 bases in between. This CDR3 is 18 amino acids long. Germline-derived CDR1 and CDR2 are SNHLY and FYNNEI. The CDR3 loop is CASSELGQGMGLNTEAFF. The CDR3 DNA follows: TGTGCCAGCAGTGAACTTGGCCAGGGGATGGGATTGAACACTGAAGCTTTCTTT. Full variable domain (rest looked up from reference TRBV2 and TRBJ1-1): EPEVTQTPSHQVTQMGQEVILRCVPISNHLYFYWYRQILGQKVEFLVSFYNNEISEKSEIFDDQFSVERPDGSNFTLKIRSTKLEDSAMYFCASSELGQGMGLNTEAFFGQGTRLTVV.

The V call is TRBV28, the J call TRBJ1-5; the match to TRBD1 covers 8 bases. CDR1 and CDR2 (germline): MDHEN, SYDVKM. The ends lost 6 bases at V and 2 bases at J; junction bases unmatched: 0. This CDR3 contains 13 residues. This CDR3 is CASRTGGNQPQHF. In DNA, the CDR3 is TGTGCCAGCAGGACAGGGGGCAATCAGCCCCAGCATTTT.

The chain has TRBV5-5 and TRBJ2-7; D remains ambiguous. CDR1 SGHKS and CDR2 YYEKEE come from the germline V gene (reference sequence). CDR3 length: 12 amino acids. The V gene lost 1 base and the J gene lost 2 bases, with 4 bases spanning the gap. The CDR3 DNA reads as TGTGCCAGCAGCTTGATAACCTACGAGCAGTACTTC. It specifies CASSLITYEQYF.

This chain uses TRBV11-2 with TRBJ2-3; 14 bases align to TRBD2. V lost 5 bases, J lost 5 bases, and 9 bases stayed unmatched. CDR1 SGHAT and CDR2 FQNNGV come from the germline V gene. This CDR3 is 17 amino acids long. CDR3 residues: CASSETSGGAGLDTQYF. CDR3 DNA: TGTGCCAGCAGCGAGACTAGCGGGGGGGCCGGGTTAGATACGCAGTATTTT.

This chain connects TRBV5-1 to TRBJ1-5; TRBD1 agrees at 8 bases. This CDR3 comprises 15 residues. CDR1 and CDR2 (germline): SGHRS, YFSETQ. With V trimmed by 4 bases and J by 1 base, 4 bases remained unmatched. This CDR3 is CASSPTGESNQPQHF. DNA of the CDR3: TGCGCCAGCAGCCCGACAGGGGAGAGCAATCAGCCCCAGCATTTT.

The chain carries TRBV4-3 and TRBJ1-1; D unresolved. The CDR3 sequence is 15 residues long. Trimming stripped 4 bases from V and 1 base from J, with 13 bases between. The germline V gene encodes CDR1 LGHNA and CDR2 YSLEER. The CDR3 DNA follows: TGCGCCAGCAGCCGAATCCCGACGGAGAACACTGAAGCTTTCTTT. Its translation: CASSRIPTENTEAFF.

The chain employs TRBV6-5 and TRBJ1-1; D is uncertain. Germline CDR1 reads MNHEY; CDR2 reads SVGAGI. V was cut by 0 bases and J by 1 base, with 9 bases left in between. The CDR3 runs 15 residues. CDR3 loop: CASSYSWSGNTEAFF. The CDR3 bases are TGTGCCAGCAGTTACTCATGGTCGGGGAACACTGAAGCTTTCTTT.

This chain joins TRBV29-1 and TRBJ2-7, with a possible D match to TRBD1 (5 bases). Trimming stripped 4 bases from V and 8 bases from J, with 18 bases between. Per germline, CDR1 SQVTM and CDR2 ANQGSEA. CDR3 length equals 13 residues. The CDR3 loop is CSVGSGSGKKQYF. CDR3 in DNA: TGCAGCGTTGGCAGTGGGTCAGGGAAGAAGCAGTACTTC.

The chain couples TRBV24-1 to TRBJ2-2; D remains unclear. Germline CDR1 and CDR2: KGHDR and SFDVKD. V dropped 5 bases and J dropped 2 bases, with 5 bases sitting between them. The CDR3 covers 13 residues. The CDR3 loop reads CATSGINTGELFF. The CDR3 DNA sequence: TGTGCCACCAGTGGTATTAACACCGGGGAGCTGTTTTTT.

The V and J genes are TRBV19 and TRBJ2-1, with 9 bases aligning to TRBD2. Per germline, CDR1 LNHDA and CDR2 SQIVND (reference sequence). V lost 1 base to trimming and J lost 6 bases; unmatched junction nucleotides: 7. This CDR3 is built from 16 residues. CDR3 DNA sequence: TGTGCCAGTAGTATAGGCATCGGGACTAGCACCAATGAGCAGTTCTTC. Its translation is CASSIGIGTSTNEQFF.